Below are 19 T cell receptor beta chains sequenced from a single sample in a study of T cells expressing NK-cell markers. TCRdb processed the 5' RACE reads again and assigns one entry to each CDR3 protein, with no DNA. The table lists about 450,000 distinct CDR3 sequences. The sequencing sample was made of blood T cells: a sorted CD56 or NKG2C T cell subset, CD4+ or CD8+ T cells, or bulk PBMC T cells (not recorded which). Source of these receptors: a woman between 18 and 69 years old in good health.

V and J are TRBV28 and TRBJ2-3; TCRdb gives TRBD1 as the D gene, but with no DNA this cannot be confirmed. The CDR3 consists of 15 residues. Germline V gene data show CDR1 as MDHEN and CDR2 as SYDVKM. Here the CDR3 reads CASSSSGSHLRAQYF.

The CDR3 protein is CSVEHGQGAYEQYF. The rearrangement joins TRBV29-1 to TRBJ2-7; lacking DNA, the TRBD1 call made by TCRdb goes unchecked. This CDR3 spans 14 amino acids. Per germline, CDR1 SQVTM and CDR2 ANQGSEA.

The V call is TRBV12-3 or TRBV12-4, the J call TRBJ1-5; TCRdb's D call, TRBD1, is unchecked because there is no DNA. The CDR3 runs 15 residues. The chain's CDR3 is CASSYDSLSNQPQHF.

The chain carries TRBV5-1 and TRBJ2-3; TCRdb's assignment of TRBD2 cannot be checked, as there is no DNA. Germline V gene data show CDR1 as SGHRS and CDR2 as YFSETQ. This CDR3 is built from 17 residues. The CDR3 spells CASSPGLAGGITDTQYF.

V gene TRBV5-1 combines with J gene TRBJ1-3; TCRdb's D gene call, TRBD1, goes unchecked for lack of DNA. Germline assignment: CDR1 SGHRS and CDR2 YFSETQ. This CDR3 spans 16 amino acids. This CDR3 is CASSPRWDRGRDTIYF.

This chain connects TRBV7-2 to TRBJ2-2; the D call of TRBD2 rests on TCRdb alone, since no DNA is present to check it. Germline CDR1 and CDR2: SGHTA and FQGNSA. CDR3 length: 14 residues. The CDR3 loop is CASSPLSRGRELFF.

V gene TRBV18 combines with J gene TRBJ1-4; TCRdb proposes TRBD1, but this gene call is untestable without DNA. Germline V gene data show CDR1 as KGHSH and CDR2 as LQKENI. The CDR3 is 12 amino acids. This chain's CDR3 is CASSPDREKLFF.

The chain is built from TRBV4-1 and TRBJ1-6; the TCRdb call, TRBD1, lacks DNA for checking. This CDR3 has 17 residues. Per the germline V gene, CDR1 is MGHRA and CDR2 is YSYEKL. Here the CDR3 reads CASSQDGTGVYNSPLHF.

The V call is TRBV5-1, the J call TRBJ1-4. CDR3 size: 16 residues. From germline, CDR1 is SGHRS and CDR2 YFSETQ. The CDR3: CASSLSIGRNNEKLFF.

The chain uses TRBV6-5 and TRBJ1-3. CDR3 length: 17 residues. Germline CDR1 is MNHEY and CDR2 is SVGAGI. CDR3 amino acids: CASSYSTVGSSGNTIYF.

CDR3 sequence reads: CASSPGPSGGYNEQFF. This rearrangement joins TRBV3-1 to TRBJ2-1; TCRdb designates TRBD2, a call that cannot be tested without DNA. The CDR3 has 16 amino acids. From germline, CDR1 is LGHDT and CDR2 YNNKEL (reference sequence).

The chain links TRBV20-1 to TRBJ2-7; absent DNA, TCRdb's TRBD2 call cannot be checked. CDR1 and CDR2 from the germline V gene are DFQATT and SNEGSKA (reference sequence). The CDR3 consists of 15 residues. The CDR3 region is CSARGVVAGAYEQYF.

CDR3 residues: CASSQHRNMNTEAFF. The genes are TRBV3-1 and TRBJ1-1; TCRdb selects TRBD1, and the lack of DNA leaves this call unchecked. The germline CDR1 and CDR2 sequences are LGHDT and YNNKEL (reference sequence). There are 15 residues in the CDR3.

The chain couples TRBV7-2 to TRBJ2-5; the D call of TRBD2 rests on TCRdb alone, since no DNA is present to check it. The CDR3 length is 13 residues. The germline V gene has CDR1 SGHTA and CDR2 FQGNSA. CDR3 protein: CASSLRPVGTQYF.

The CDR3 here is CASSRRDRGLGETQYF. The V gene is TRBV28, the J gene TRBJ2-5; no DNA is available, so the TRBD1 call from TCRdb remains unchecked. CDR3 length: 16 amino acids. The germline V gene encodes CDR1 MDHEN and CDR2 SYDVKM.

This chain links TRBV12-3 or TRBV12-4 with TRBJ2-7; lacking DNA, the TRBD1 call made by TCRdb goes unchecked. CDR3 length: 15 amino acids. The CDR3: CASSSRDRSSYEQYF.

The chain combines TRBV12-3 or TRBV12-4 with TRBJ2-7. The CDR3 is 13 amino acids. The CDR3 here is CASSLPSSYEQYF.

The chain's CDR3 is CASSLPAGAENNEQFF. The J gene is TRBJ2-1, the V gene TRBV11-2; TCRdb calls TRBD2, which cannot be checked without DNA. CDR3 size: 16 residues. The V gene's germline CDR1 is SGHAT and CDR2 FQNNGV.

The rearrangement joins TRBV19 to TRBJ2-3; TCRdb returns TRBD2, unconfirmable since there is no DNA. The length of the CDR3 is 13 residues. In germline, CDR1 is LNHDA, CDR2 SQIVND (reference sequence). The CDR3: CANWTTSTDTQYF.